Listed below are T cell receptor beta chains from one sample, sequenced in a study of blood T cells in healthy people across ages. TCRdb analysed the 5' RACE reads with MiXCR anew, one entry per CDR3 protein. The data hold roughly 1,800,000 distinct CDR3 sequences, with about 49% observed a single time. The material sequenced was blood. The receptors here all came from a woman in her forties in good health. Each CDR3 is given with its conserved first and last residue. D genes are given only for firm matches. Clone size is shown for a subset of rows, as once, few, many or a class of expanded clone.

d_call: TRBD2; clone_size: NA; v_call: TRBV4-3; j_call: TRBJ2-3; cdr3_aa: CASSQDAGGGQFTDTQYF; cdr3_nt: TGCGCCAGCAGCCAAGATGCGGGCGGGGGGCAGTTCACAGATACGCAGTATTTT
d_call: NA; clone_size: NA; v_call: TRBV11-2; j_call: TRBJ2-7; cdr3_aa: CASSLNRGDYEQYF; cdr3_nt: TGTGCCAGCAGCTTAAATCGGGGAGACTACGAGCAGTACTTC
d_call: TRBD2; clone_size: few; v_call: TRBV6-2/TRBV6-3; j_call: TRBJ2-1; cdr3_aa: CASLKWTSGGANEQFF; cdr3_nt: TGTGCCAGCCTCAAGTGGACGAGCGGGGGGGCCAATGAGCAGTTCTTC
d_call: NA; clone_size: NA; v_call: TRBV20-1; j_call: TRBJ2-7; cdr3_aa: CSAQTVKHEQYF; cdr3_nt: TGCAGTGCTCAGACAGTGAAGCACGAGCAGTACTTC
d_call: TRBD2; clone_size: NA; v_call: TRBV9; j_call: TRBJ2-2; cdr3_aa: CASSVGLAGSNTGELFF; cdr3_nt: TGTGCCAGCAGCGTAGGACTAGCGGGGTCCAACACCGGGGAGCTGTTTTTT
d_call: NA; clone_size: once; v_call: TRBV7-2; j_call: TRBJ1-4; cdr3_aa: CASSLDRRGKLFF; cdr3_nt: TGTGCCAGCAGCTTAGACAGGAGGGGAAAACTGTTTTTT
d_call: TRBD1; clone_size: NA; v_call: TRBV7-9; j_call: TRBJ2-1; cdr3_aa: CASSLAQQGKEQFF; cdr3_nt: TGTGCCAGCAGCTTAGCCCAACAGGGGAAGGAGCAGTTCTTC
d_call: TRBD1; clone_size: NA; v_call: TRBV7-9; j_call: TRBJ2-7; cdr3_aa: CASRHGQAYEQYF; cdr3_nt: TGTGCCAGCAGGCACGGACAGGCCTACGAGCAGTACTTC
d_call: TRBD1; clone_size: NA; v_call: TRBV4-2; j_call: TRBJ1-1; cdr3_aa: CASSKGGTGDTEAFF; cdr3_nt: TGTGCCAGCAGCAAAGGAGGGACAGGGGACACTGAAGCTTTCTTT
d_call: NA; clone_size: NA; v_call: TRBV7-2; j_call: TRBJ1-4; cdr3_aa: CASSLSGGAATNEKLFF; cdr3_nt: TGTGCCAGCAGCTTATCGGGTGGCGCCGCAACTAATGAAAAACTGTTTTTT
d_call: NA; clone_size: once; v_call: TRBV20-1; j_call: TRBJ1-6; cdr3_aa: CSGSAGQGSPLHF; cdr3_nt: TGCAGTGGCAGTGCAGGGCAAGGTTCACCCCTCCACTTT
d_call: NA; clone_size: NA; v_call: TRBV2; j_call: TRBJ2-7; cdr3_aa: CASNRVAYEQYF; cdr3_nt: TGTGCCAGCAACAGGGTGGCCTACGAGCAGTACTTC
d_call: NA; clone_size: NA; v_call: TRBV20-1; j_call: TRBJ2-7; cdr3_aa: CSAGEETGYLAEQYF; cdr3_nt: TGCAGTGCGGGCGAAGAAACAGGGTATCTTGCAGAGCAGTACTTC
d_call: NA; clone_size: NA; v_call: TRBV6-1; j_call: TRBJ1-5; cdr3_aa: CASGRGTQPQHF; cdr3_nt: TGTGCCAGCGGTCGCGGTACCCAGCCCCAGCATTTT
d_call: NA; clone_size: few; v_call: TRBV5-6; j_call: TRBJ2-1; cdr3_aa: CASSFLAPTSRGPFF; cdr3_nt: TGTGCCAGCAGCTTCCTCGCGCCTACGAGTAGGGGACCGTTCTTC